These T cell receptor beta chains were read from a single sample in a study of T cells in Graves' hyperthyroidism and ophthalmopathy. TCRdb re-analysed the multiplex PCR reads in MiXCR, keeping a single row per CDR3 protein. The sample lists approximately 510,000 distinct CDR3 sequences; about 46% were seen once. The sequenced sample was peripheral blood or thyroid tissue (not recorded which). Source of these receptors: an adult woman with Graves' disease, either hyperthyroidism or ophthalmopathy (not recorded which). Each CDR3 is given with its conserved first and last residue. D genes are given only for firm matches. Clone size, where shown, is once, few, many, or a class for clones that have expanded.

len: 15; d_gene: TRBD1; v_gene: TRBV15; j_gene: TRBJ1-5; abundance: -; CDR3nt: TGTGCCACCAGCACAGGACAGGGCCCGGGTACACCCCAGCATTTT; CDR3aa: CATSTGQGPGTPQHF
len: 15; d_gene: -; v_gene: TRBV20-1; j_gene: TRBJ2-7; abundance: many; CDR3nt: TGCAGTGCTAGAGAGGTGGACCAGGGCATCTACGAGCAGTACTTC; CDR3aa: CSAREVDQGIYEQYF
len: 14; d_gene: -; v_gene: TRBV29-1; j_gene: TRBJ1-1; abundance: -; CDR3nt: TGCAGCGGCGGGCAGGGGCGGATGAATACTGAAGCTTTCTTT; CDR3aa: CSGGQGRMNTEAFF
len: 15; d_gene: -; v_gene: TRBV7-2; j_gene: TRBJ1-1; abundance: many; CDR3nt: TGTGCCAGCAGCCAGGGAACAGCTACTAACACTGAAGCTTTCTTT; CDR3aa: CASSQGTATNTEAFF
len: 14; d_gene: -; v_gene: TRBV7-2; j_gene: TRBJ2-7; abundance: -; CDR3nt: TGTGCCAGCAGTTACTCCGGACAACTCCTTAGGCAGTACTTC; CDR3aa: CASSYSGQLLRQYF
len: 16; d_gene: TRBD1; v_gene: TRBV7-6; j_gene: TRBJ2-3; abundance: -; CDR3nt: TGTGCCAGCAGCTTGACAGGGGGCTTGGGGACAGATACGCAGTATTTT; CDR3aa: CASSLTGGLGTDTQYF
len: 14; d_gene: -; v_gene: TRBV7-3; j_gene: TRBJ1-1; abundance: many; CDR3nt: TGTGCCAGCAGCTTAAGTCCGGACAGAGATGGAGCTTTCTTT; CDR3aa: CASSLSPDRDGAFF
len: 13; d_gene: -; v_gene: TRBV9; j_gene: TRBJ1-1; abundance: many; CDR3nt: TGTGCCAGCAGCGTAGGGGGCAGCACTGAAGCTTTCTTT; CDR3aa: CASSVGGSTEAFF
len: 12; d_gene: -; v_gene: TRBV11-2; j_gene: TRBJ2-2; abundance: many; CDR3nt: TGTGCCAGCAGCTTACTCGACGGGGAGCTGTTTTTT; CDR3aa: CASSLLDGELFF
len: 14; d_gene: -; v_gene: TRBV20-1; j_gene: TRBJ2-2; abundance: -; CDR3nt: TGCAGTGCCGATGGACTGGAAAGAACCGGGGAGCTGTTTTTT; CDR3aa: CSADGLERTGELFF
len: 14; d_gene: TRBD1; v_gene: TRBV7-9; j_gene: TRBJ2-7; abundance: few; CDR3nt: TGTGCCAGCAGTTCTGGACAGGGTTTGTACGAGCAGTACTTC; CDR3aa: CASSSGQGLYEQYF
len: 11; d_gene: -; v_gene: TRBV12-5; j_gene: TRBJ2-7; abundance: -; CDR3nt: TGTGCTAGTGGTTTAGGCGCCGAGCAGTACTTC; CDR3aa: CASGLGAEQYF
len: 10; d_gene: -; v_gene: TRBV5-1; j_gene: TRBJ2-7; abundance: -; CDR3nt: TGCGCCAGCAGGACCTACGAGCAGTACTTC; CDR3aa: CASRTYEQYF
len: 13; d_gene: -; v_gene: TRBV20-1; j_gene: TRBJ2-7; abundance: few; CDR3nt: TGCAGTGCCATATCGGGAGCGGAATACGAGCAGTACTTC; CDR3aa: CSAISGAEYEQYF
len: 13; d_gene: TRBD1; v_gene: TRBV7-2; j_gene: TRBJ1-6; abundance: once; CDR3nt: TGTGCCAGCAGCTCAGGGGGGGGGGTTAACCTCCACTTT; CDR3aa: CASSSGGGVNLHF
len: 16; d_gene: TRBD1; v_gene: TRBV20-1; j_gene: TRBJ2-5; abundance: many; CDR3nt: TGCAGTGCTCATCTACTTGAACAGGGGAACCAAGAGACCCAGTACTTC; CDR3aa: CSAHLLEQGNQETQYF
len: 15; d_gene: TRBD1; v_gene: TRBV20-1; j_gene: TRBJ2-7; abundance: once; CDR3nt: TGCAGTGCTAGAGATATGGACAGGAGCTCCTACGAGCAGTACTTC; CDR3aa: CSARDMDRSSYEQYF
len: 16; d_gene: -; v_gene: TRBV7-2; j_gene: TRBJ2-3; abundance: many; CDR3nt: TGTGCCAGCAGCTTAGCGACAACCACTAGCACAGATACGCAGTATTTT; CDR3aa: CASSLATTTSTDTQYF
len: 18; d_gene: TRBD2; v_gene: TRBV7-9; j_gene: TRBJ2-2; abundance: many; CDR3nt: TGTGCCAGCAGCTTGGGACTAGCGGGAGCGGGGAACACCGGGGAGCTGTTTTTT; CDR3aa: CASSLGLAGAGNTGELFF
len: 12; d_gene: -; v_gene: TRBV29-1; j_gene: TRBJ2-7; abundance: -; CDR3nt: TGCAGCGTTGACCCCGGGCTCTACGAGCAGTACTTC; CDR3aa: CSVDPGLYEQYF
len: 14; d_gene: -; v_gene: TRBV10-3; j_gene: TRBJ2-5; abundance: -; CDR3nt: TGTGCCATAACTGAGAGGGGAGGAACGGAGACCCAGTACTTC; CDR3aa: CAITERGGTETQYF
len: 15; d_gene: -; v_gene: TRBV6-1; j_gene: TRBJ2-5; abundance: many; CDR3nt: TGTGCCAGCAGCTTCCAGGGGAGGAACCAAGAGACCCAGTACTTC; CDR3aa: CASSFQGRNQETQYF
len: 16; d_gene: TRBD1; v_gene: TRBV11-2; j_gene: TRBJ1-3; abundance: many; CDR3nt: TGTGCCAGCAGCCCCACATACAGGGGATCTGGAAACACCATATATTTT; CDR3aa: CASSPTYRGSGNTIYF
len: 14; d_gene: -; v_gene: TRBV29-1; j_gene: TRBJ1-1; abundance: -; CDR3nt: TGCAGCGTTGATACCCGGAGGGCGAACACTGAAGCTTTCTTT; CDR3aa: CSVDTRRANTEAFF
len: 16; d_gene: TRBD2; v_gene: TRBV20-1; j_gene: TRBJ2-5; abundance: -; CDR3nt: TGCAGTGCGCCAAACGAGCTAGCGGGGGGGCGAGAGACCCAGTACTTC; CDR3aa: CSAPNELAGGRETQYF
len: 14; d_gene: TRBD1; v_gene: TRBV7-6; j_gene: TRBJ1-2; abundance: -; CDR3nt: TGTGCCAGCAGCTTGCAGACAGGGGGCCGCGGCTACACCTTC; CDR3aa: CASSLQTGGRGYTF
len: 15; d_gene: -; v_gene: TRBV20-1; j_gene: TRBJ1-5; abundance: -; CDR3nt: TGCAGTGCTAGAGAACTAGCGGTTACCAATCAGCCCCAGCATTTT; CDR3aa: CSARELAVTNQPQHF
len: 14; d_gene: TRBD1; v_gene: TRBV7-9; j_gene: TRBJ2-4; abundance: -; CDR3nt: TGTGCCAGCAGCTTGACAGGGGTAGGAAACATTCAGTACTTC; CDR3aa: CASSLTGVGNIQYF
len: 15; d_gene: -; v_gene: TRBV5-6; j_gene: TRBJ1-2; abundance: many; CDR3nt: TGTGCCAGCAGCTACGGCTTTTCCTCCCTCTATGGCTACACCTTC; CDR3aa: CASSYGFSSLYGYTF
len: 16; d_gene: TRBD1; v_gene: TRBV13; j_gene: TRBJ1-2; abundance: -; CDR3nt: TGTGCCAGCAGCTTCTCGACAGGGGGCCTTATCGATGGCTACACCTTC; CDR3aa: CASSFSTGGLIDGYTF
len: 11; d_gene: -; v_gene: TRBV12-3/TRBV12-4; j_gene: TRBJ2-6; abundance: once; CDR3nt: TGTGCCAGCAGCTGGGTCAACGTCCTGACTTTC; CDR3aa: CASSWVNVLTF
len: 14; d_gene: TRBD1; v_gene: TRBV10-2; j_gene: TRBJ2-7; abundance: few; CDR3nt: TGCGCCAGCAGTGCGGGACAGGGGATCTACGAGCAGTACTTC; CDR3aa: CASSAGQGIYEQYF
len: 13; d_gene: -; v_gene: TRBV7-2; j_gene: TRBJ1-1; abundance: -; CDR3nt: TGTGCCAGCAGCTTAATGTCTAACACTGAAGCTTTCTTT; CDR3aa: CASSLMSNTEAFF
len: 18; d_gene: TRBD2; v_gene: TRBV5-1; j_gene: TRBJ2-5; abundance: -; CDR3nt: TGCGCCAGCAGCTTGGTCGGACTAGCGGGAGTAAGTCAAGAGACCCAGTACTTC; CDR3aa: CASSLVGLAGVSQETQYF
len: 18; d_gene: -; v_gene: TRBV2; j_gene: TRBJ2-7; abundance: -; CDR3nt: TGTGCCAGCAGTGAGAGCCAGGGCAGGGGCTCCTATTACCACGAGCAGTACTTC; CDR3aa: CASSESQGRGSYYHEQYF
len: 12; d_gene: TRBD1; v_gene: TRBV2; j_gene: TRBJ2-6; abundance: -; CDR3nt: TGTGCCAGCAAAACAGGGGGCAACACTGAAGCTTTC; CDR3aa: CASKTGGNTEAF
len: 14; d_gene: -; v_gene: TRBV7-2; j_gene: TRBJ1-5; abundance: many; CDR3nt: TGTGCCAGCAGCTTAGCACAGGCGAATCAGCCCCAGCATTTT; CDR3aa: CASSLAQANQPQHF
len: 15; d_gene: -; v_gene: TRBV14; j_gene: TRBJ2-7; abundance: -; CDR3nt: TGTGCCAGCTCACCATATGGCGGACAGCCCTACGAGCAGTACTTC; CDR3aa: CASSPYGGQPYEQYF
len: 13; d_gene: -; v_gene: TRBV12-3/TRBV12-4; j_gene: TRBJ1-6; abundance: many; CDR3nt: TGTGCCAGCAGTCCCGACTATAATTCACCCCTCCACTTT; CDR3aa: CASSPDYNSPLHF
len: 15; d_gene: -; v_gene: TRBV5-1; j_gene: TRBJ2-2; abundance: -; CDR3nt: TGCGCCAGCAGCCCAGGGAGCTCGAACACTGGGGAGCTGTTTTTT; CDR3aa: CASSPGSSNTGELFF
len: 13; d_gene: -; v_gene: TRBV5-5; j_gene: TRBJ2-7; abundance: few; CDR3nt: TGCGCCAGCAGCTTGGACATTCCGTGGGAGCAGTACTTC; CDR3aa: CASSLDIPWEQYF